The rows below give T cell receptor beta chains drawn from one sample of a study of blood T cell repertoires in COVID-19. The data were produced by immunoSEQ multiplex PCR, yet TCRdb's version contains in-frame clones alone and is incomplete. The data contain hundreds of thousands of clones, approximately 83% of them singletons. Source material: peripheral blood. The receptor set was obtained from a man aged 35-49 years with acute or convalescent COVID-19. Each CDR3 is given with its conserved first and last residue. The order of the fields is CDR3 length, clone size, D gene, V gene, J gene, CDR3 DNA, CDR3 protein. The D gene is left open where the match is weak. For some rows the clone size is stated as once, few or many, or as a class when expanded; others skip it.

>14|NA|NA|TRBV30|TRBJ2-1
TGTGCCTGCCCTCAAGGGGGAGTCTATAGCGAGCAGTTCTTC
CACPQGGVYSEQFF
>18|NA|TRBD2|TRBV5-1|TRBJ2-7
TGCGCCAGCAGCTTTGCTTTCGGAGCTAGCGGGAGTGTATACGAGCAGTACTTC
CASSFAFGASGSVYEQYF
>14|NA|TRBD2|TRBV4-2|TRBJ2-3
TGTGCCAGCAGCCAGGGGACTAGTGCAGATACGCAGTATTTT
CASSQGTSADTQYF
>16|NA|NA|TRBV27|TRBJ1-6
TGTGCCAGCAGTTCCTCTGACAGAACCTTCCACGGTACCCTCCACTTT
CASSSSDRTFHGTLHF
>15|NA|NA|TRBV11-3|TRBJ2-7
TGTGCCAGCAGCCGGGGTCTAATGAAGGGCTACGAGCAGTACTTC
CASSRGLMKGYEQYF
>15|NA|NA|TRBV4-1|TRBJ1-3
TGCGCCAGCAGCCAAGAAACAGCGGGCCTTGACACCATATATTTT
CASSQETAGLDTIYF
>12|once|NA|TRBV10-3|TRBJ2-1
TGTGCCATCAGTGCTGACATGGATTGGCAGTTCTTC
CAISADMDWQFF
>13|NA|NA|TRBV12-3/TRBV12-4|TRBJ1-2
TGTGCCAGCAGGATGGGACAAACTTATGGCTACACCTTC
CASRMGQTYGYTF
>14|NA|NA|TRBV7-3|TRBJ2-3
TGTGCCAGCAGCCCCTCCTCGGGCACAGATACGCAGTATTTT
CASSPSSGTDTQYF
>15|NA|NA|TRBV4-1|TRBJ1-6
TGCGCCAGCAGCCTATCAACCCCTCCGGGTCCACCCCTCCACTTT
CASSLSTPPGPPLHF
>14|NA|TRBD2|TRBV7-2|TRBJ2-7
TGTGCCAGCAGCCTCGGACTAGTTTCCTACGAGCAGTACTTC
CASSLGLVSYEQYF
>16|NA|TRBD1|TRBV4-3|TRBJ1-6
TGCGCCAGCAGCCAACTTACTCAGACAGGGAATTCACCCCTCCACTTT
CASSQLTQTGNSPLHF
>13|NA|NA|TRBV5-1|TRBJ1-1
TGCGCCAGCAGCTTTGAGGGGAACACTGAAGCTTTCTTT
CASSFEGNTEAFF
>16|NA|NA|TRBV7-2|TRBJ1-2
TGTGCCAGCAGCTTAGCGCTTGCGGGGCAGGTCTATGGCTACACCTTC
CASSLALAGQVYGYTF
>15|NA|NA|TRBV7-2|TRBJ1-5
TGTGCCAGCAGCCCGAGAGGTAAGGCGGAACAGCCCCAGCATTTT
CASSPRGKAEQPQHF
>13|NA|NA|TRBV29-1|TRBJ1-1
TGCAGCTTCAGGTGGGGGCGAAACACTGAAGCTTTCTTT
CSFRWGRNTEAFF
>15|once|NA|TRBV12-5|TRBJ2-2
TGTGCTAGTGCTTCCGGGGGATGGAACACCGGGGAGCTGTTTTTT
CASASGGWNTGELFF
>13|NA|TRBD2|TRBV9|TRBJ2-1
TGTGCCAGCGCGACTAGCGGTAACAATGAGCAGTTCTTC
CASATSGNNEQFF
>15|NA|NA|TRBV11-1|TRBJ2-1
TGTGCCAGCAGCTTTTCGGGGAGTTCCTACAATGAGCAGTTCTTC
CASSFSGSSYNEQFF
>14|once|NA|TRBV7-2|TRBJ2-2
TGTGCCAGCAGCATAAGGACAGTAACCGGGGAGCTGTTTTTT
CASSIRTVTGELFF
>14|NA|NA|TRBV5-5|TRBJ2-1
TGTGCCAGCAGCGGAGGGGGCGGCTACAATGAGCAGTTCTTC
CASSGGGGYNEQFF
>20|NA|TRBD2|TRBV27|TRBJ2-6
TGTGCCAGCAGTTTAAGGTACCCGGGAGGGTTAACCTCTGGGGCCAACGTCCTGACTTTC
CASSLRYPGGLTSGANVLTF
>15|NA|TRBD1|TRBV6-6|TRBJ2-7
TGTGCCAGCAGTTCCACCGGGACAGGGCTCTACGAGCAGTACTTC
CASSSTGTGLYEQYF
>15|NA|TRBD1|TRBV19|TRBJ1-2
TGTGCCAGTAGCAAGCAGCGACAGGGTCGATATGGCTACACCTTC
CASSKQRQGRYGYTF
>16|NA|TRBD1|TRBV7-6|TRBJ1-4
TGTGCCAGCAGCCGGGACAGCCCTCCAACTAATGAAAAACTGTTTTTT
CASSRDSPPTNEKLFF
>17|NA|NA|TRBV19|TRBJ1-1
TGTGCCAGTAGTATAAAATTTCGATGGGGGGTAGGCACTGAAGCTTTCTTT
CASSIKFRWGVGTEAFF
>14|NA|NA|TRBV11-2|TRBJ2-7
TGTGCCAGCAGCTTAGCACACCATTCCTACGAGCAGTACTTC
CASSLAHHSYEQYF
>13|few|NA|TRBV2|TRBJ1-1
TGTGCCAGCAGTGCGGGGGACGGTACTGAAGCTTTCTTT
CASSAGDGTEAFF
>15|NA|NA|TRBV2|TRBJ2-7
TGTGCCAGCAGTGTGTTTGGCTCCACCGACTACGAGCAGTACTTC
CASSVFGSTDYEQYF
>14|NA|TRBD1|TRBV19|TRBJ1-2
TGTGCCAGTAGTGCGAGGACAGGGGCAGGGGGCTACACCTTC
CASSARTGAGGYTF
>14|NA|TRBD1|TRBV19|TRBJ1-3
TGTGCCAGTAGACGGGGACAGGAGTTAAACACCATATATTTT
CASRRGQELNTIYF
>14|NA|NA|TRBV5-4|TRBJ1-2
TGTGCCAGCAGCTCCGGACAGTCTACCTATGGCTACACCTTC
CASSSGQSTYGYTF
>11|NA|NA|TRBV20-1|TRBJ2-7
TGCAGTGTAGTCAAGTCCTACGAGCAGTACTTC
CSVVKSYEQYF
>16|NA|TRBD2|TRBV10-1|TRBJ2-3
TGCGCCAGCAGTGAGCGGACTAGTGAAGGTAGGGATACGCAGTATTTT
CASSERTSEGRDTQYF
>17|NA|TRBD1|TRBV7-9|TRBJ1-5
TGTGCCAGCAGCTTAGCGGCCGGGACAGGGCAGAATCAGCCCCAGCATTTT
CASSLAAGTGQNQPQHF
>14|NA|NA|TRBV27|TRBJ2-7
TGTGCCAGCATGGAGCGACTGAGCTCCTACGAGCAGTACTTC
CASMERLSSYEQYF
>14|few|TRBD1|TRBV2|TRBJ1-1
TGTGCCAGCAGCTTATTACAGGGGCGGACTGAAGCTTTCTTT
CASSLLQGRTEAFF
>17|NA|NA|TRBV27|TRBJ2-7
TGTGCCAGCAGTTTATCGGGAGGAGGCCTCCTCTCCTACGAGCAGTACTTC
CASSLSGGGLLSYEQYF
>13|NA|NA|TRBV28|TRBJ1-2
TGTGCCAGCAGTTTACCCTCGTTCTATGGCTACACCTTC
CASSLPSFYGYTF
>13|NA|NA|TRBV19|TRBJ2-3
TGTGCCAGTAGTGACACAGGGCGGGCCCGGCAGTATTTT
CASSDTGRARQYF
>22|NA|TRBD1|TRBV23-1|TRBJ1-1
TGCGCCAGCAGTCCCCGGACTCAAAGTCCGGGACAGGGGAGGATTGTGAACACTGAAGCTTTCTTT
CASSPRTQSPGQGRIVNTEAFF
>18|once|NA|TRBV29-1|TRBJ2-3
TGCAGCGTTGAAGGGAGGGCCCTCGTGGGGCTACGCACAGATACGCAGTATTTT
CSVEGRALVGLRTDTQYF
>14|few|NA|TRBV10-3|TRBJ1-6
TGTGCCATCAGTGTCTCAGGGTCGAATTCACCCCTCCACTTT
CAISVSGSNSPLHF
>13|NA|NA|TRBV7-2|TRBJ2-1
TGTGCCAGCAGCTCTTTAGCGGCCAATGAGCAGTTCTTC
CASSSLAANEQFF
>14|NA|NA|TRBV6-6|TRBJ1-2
TGTGCCAGCAGGGAGAGTTTGACAGCTCGGGGCTACACCTTC
CASRESLTARGYTF
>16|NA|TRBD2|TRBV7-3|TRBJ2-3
TGTGCCAGCAGCTTACGTCTAGCGGGAAGCACAGATACGCAGTATTTT
CASSLRLAGSTDTQYF
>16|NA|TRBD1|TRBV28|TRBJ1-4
TGTGCCAGCAGTGGAAAATCGGGACAGCTTAATGAAAAACTGTTTTTT
CASSGKSGQLNEKLFF
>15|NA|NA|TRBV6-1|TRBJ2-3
TGTGCCAGCAGTGAAGCAGCGGCAAGCACAGATACGCAGTATTTT
CASSEAAASTDTQYF
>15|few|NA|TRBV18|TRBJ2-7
TGTGCCAGCTCACGGGAACAGGACAGTCTCAACGAGCAGTACTTC
CASSREQDSLNEQYF
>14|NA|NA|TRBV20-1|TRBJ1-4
TGCAGTGCGAGTCAGGGATCAACTAATGAAAAACTGTTTTTT
CSASQGSTNEKLFF
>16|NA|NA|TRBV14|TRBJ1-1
TGTGCCAGCAGCCACAAACAGGGCACGGCTTACACTGAAGCTTTCTTT
CASSHKQGTAYTEAFF
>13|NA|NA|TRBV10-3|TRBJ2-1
TGTGCCACCAAATCCCCTAGCAAGGGTGAGCAGTTCTTC
CATKSPSKGEQFF
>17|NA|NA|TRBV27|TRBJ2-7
TGTGCCAGCAGTTTATCGCCACTTCCTACTGTCGGCTACGAGCAGTACTTC
CASSLSPLPTVGYEQYF
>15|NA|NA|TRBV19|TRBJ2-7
TGTGCCAGTAGTCCGCGGGCTGGGGGCGACTACGAGCAGTACTTC
CASSPRAGGDYEQYF
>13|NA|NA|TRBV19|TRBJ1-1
TGTGCCATAGGGAAAGCGGGGAACACTGAAGCTTTCTTT
CAIGKAGNTEAFF
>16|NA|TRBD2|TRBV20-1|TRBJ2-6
TGCAGTGCTAGTAGACTAGCGGGAGTTGGGGCCAACGTCCTGACTTTC
CSASRLAGVGANVLTF
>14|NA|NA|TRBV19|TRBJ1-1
TGTGCCAGTAGTCCGCGACAGATGAACACTGAAGCTTTCTTT
CASSPRQMNTEAFF